The rows below give T cell receptor beta chains drawn from one sample of a study of Ad26.COV2.S vaccination and SARS-CoV-2 variants. Profiling relied on immunoSEQ multiplex PCR, and the TCRdb table lists in-frame clones only, not all of them. Altogether 350,000 to 500,000 clones are present, roughly 88% being singletons, with the ten largest covering about 4%. The sample here was peripheral blood, taken in a trial of Ad26.COV2.S vaccine versus placebo. All receptors come from a person between 18 and 60 years old who received the Ad26.COV2.S COVID-19 vaccine or a placebo. The conserved cysteine and the conserved F or W are not part of the CDR3 here. Each record gives: J gene, D gene, V gene, CDR3 protein. D genes are given only for firm matches.

j_gene: TRBJ2-1; d_gene: .; v_gene: TRBV9; CDR3aa: ASSVGVNLLNEQF
j_gene: TRBJ2-1; d_gene: .; v_gene: TRBV10-3; CDR3aa: AISDDRSSYNEQF
j_gene: TRBJ2-7; d_gene: TRBD2; v_gene: TRBV4-1; CDR3aa: ASSARLSGGDYEQY
j_gene: TRBJ2-3; d_gene: .; v_gene: TRBV11-2; CDR3aa: ASRMTSTDTQY
j_gene: TRBJ2-7; d_gene: .; v_gene: TRBV28; CDR3aa: ASSLSGIITYEQY
j_gene: TRBJ1-1; d_gene: .; v_gene: TRBV6-5; CDR3aa: ASSRGNTEAF
j_gene: TRBJ2-5; d_gene: .; v_gene: TRBV7-6; CDR3aa: ASSGLVQETQY
j_gene: TRBJ2-4; d_gene: .; v_gene: TRBV7-3; CDR3aa: ASSPNPLAHGNIQY
j_gene: TRBJ2-1; d_gene: .; v_gene: TRBV6-2/TRBV6-3; CDR3aa: ASTPPVAYNEQF
j_gene: TRBJ2-5; d_gene: TRBD2; v_gene: TRBV25-1; CDR3aa: ASSEYGTRGPQETQY
j_gene: TRBJ2-3; d_gene: .; v_gene: TRBV6-6; CDR3aa: ASDGLSTDTQY
j_gene: TRBJ1-5; d_gene: .; v_gene: TRBV27; CDR3aa: ASGFVHQPQH
j_gene: TRBJ2-3; d_gene: TRBD2; v_gene: TRBV9; CDR3aa: ASSPPSGGAIDTQY
j_gene: TRBJ1-1; d_gene: .; v_gene: TRBV28; CDR3aa: ASRERGNTQGAF
j_gene: TRBJ2-7; d_gene: .; v_gene: TRBV7-8; CDR3aa: ASSLAPGLHSYEQY
j_gene: TRBJ1-6; d_gene: .; v_gene: TRBV2; CDR3aa: ASDDLLVNSPLH
j_gene: TRBJ1-1; d_gene: .; v_gene: TRBV5-5; CDR3aa: ASSLRGETEAF
j_gene: TRBJ1-1; d_gene: .; v_gene: TRBV10-3; CDR3aa: AISESSSGRGGTTEAF
j_gene: TRBJ1-2; d_gene: TRBD1; v_gene: TRBV27; CDR3aa: ASSPSTGPSYGYT
j_gene: TRBJ1-6; d_gene: .; v_gene: TRBV19; CDR3aa: ASSIFGTGHNSPLH
j_gene: TRBJ1-6; d_gene: .; v_gene: TRBV5-1; CDR3aa: ASSLEQTPSPLH
j_gene: TRBJ2-5; d_gene: .; v_gene: TRBV4-1; CDR3aa: ASSQVLISSRTQY
j_gene: TRBJ2-2; d_gene: .; v_gene: TRBV28; CDR3aa: ATRSGHWNTGELF
j_gene: TRBJ2-1; d_gene: TRBD2; v_gene: TRBV10-1; CDR3aa: ASSEGSSGGQNEQF